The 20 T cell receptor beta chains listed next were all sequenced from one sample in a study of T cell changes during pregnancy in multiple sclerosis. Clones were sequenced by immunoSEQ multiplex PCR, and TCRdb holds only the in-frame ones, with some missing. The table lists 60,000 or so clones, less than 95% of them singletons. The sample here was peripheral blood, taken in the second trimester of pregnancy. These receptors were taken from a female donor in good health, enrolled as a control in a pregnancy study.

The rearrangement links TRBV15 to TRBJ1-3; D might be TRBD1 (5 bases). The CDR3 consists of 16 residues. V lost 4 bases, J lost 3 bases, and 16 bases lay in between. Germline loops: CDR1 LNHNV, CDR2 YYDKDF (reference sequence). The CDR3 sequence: CATSTRDRPFGNTIYF. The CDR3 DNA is TGTGCCACCAGCACTAGAGACAGACCTTTTGGAAACACCATATATTTT.

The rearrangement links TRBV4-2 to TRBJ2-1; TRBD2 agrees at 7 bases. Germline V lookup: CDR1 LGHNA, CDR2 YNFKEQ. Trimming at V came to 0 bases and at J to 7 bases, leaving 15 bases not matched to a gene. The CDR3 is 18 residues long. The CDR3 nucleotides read TGTGCCAGCAGCCAAGAGGGTCTCTGGGGAGGGGAAACGAATGAGCAGTTCTTC. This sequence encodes CASSQEGLWGGETNEQFF.

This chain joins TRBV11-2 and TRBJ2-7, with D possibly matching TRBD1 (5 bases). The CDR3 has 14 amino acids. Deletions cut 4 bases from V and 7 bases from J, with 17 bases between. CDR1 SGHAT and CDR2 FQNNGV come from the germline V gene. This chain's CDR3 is CASSSSSGWGEQYF. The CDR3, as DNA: TGTGCCAGCAGCTCAAGTTCAGGGTGGGGAGAGCAGTACTTC.

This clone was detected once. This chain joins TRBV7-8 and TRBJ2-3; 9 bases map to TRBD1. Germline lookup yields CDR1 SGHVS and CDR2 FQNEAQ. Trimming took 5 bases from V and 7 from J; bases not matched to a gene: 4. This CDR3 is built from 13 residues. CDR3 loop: CASSEGQGYTQYF. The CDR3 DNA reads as TGTGCCAGCAGCGAGGGACAGGGATATACGCAGTATTTT.

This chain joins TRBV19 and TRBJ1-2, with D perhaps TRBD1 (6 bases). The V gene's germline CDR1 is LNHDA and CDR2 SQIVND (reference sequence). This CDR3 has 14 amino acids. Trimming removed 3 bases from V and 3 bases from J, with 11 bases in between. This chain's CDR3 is CASSIAGVDYGYTF. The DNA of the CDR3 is TGTGCCAGTAGTATCGCAGGGGTTGACTATGGCTACACCTTC. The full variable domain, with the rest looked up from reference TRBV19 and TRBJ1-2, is DGGITQSPKYLFRKEGQNVTLSCEQNLNHDAMYWYRQDPGQGLRLIYYSQIVNDFQKGDIAEGYSVSREKKESFPLTVTSAQKNPTAFYLCASSIAGVDYGYTFGSGTRLTVV.

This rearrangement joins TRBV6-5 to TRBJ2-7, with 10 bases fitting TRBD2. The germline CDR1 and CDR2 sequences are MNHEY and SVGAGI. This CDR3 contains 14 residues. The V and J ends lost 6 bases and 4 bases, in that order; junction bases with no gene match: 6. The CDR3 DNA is TGTGCCAGCAGCCCGACTAGCGGGTGGTACGAGCAGTACTTC. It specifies CASSPTSGWYEQYF.

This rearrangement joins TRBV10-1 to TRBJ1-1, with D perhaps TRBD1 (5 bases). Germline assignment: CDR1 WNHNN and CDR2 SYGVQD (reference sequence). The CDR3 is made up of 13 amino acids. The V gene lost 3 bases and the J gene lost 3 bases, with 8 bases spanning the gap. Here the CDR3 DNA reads TGCGCCAGCAGTGACCCGGGGGACACTGAAGCTTTCTTT. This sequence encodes CASSDPGDTEAFF.

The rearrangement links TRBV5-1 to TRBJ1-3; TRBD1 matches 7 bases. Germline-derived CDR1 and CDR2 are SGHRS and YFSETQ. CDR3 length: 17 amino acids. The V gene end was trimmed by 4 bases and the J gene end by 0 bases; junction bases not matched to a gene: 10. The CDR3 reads CASSQATGASSGNTIYF. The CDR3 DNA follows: TGCGCCAGCAGCCAAGCAACAGGGGCAAGCTCTGGAAACACCATATATTTT.

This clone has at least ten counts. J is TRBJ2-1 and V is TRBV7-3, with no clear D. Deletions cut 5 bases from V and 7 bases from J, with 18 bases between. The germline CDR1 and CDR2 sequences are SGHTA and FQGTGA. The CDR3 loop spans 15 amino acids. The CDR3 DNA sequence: TGTGCCAGCAGCCTTACCGGGTCCCCGGCGAATGAGCAGTTCTTC. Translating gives CASSLTGSPANEQFF.

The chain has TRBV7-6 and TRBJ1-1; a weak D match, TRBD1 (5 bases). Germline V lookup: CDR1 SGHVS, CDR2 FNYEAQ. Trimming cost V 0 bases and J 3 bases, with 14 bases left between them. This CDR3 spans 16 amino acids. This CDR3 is CASSLAGEAADTEAFF. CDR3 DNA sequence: TGTGCCAGCAGCTTAGCAGGGGAAGCCGCTGACACTGAAGCTTTCTTT.

Here the CDR3 DNA reads TGTGCCAGCAGTTTTTCTACAGGGGGTACTGAAGCTTTCTTT. Translating it yields CASSFSTGGTEAFF. The chain employs TRBV27 and TRBJ1-1, with 8 bases matching TRBD1. Germline CDR1 MNHEY, CDR2 SMNVEV (reference sequence). The CDR3 covers 14 residues. The junction had 5 bases not matched to a gene; V was cut back by 3 bases and J by 5 bases.

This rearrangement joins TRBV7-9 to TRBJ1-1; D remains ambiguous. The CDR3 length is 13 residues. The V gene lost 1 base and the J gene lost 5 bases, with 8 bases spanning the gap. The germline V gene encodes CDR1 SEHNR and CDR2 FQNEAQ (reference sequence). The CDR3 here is CASSLVSGTEAFF. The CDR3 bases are TGTGCCAGCAGCTTAGTATCGGGGACTGAAGCTTTCTTT.

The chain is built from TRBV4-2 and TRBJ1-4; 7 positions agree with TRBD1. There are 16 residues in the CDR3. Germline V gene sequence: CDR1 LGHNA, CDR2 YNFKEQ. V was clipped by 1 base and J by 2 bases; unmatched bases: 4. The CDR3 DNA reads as TGTGCCAGCAGCCAAGCGACAGGGTATACTAATGAAAAACTGTTTTTT. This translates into CASSQATGYTNEKLFF.

The DNA for the CDR3 is TGTGCCATCAGCCCTGTACGGTCCCCTGAAGCTTTCTTT. Protein sequence: CAISPVRSPEAFF. The genes are TRBV10-3 and TRBJ1-1; no reliable D call. V lost 6 bases, J lost 6 bases, and 14 bases lay in between. CDR3 size: 13 residues. CDR1 is ENHRY and CDR2 is SYGVKD in the germline V gene.

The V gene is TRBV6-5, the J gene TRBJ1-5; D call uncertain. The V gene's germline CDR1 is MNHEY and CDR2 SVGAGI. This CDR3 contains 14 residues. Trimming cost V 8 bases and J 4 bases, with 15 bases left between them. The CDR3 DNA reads TGTGCCAGCGGCAAGCGTAGAGGGAATCAGCCCCAGCATTTT. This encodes CASGKRRGNQPQHF.

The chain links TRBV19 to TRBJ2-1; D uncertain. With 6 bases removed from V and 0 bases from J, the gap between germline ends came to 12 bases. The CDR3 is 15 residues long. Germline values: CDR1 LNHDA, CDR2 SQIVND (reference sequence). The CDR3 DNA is TGTGCCAGTAGGGCGGATAGGAGCTCCTACAATGAGCAGTTCTTC. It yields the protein CASRADRSSYNEQFF.

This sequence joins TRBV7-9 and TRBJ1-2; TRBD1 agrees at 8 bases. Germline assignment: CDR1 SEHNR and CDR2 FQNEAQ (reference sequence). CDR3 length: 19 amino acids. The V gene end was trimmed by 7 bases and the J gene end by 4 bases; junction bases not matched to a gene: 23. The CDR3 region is CASNLGQEGVELFVYGYTF. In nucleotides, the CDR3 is TGTGCCAGCAACCTGGGACAGGAAGGGGTCGAGTTATTTGTCTATGGCTACACCTTC.

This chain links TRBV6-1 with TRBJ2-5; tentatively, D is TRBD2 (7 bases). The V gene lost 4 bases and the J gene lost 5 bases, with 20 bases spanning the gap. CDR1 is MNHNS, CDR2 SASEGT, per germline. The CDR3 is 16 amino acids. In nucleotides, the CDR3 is TGTGCCAGCAGTGGGCTGAGTGCAGGGAGGGGGGAGACCCAGTACTTC. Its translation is CASSGLSAGRGETQYF.

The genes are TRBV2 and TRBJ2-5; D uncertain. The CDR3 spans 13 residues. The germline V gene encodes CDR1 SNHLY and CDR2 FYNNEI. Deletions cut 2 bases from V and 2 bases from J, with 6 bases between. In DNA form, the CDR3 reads TGTGCCAGCAGTGAACTCTTACAAGAGACCCAGTACTTC. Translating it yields CASSELLQETQYF.

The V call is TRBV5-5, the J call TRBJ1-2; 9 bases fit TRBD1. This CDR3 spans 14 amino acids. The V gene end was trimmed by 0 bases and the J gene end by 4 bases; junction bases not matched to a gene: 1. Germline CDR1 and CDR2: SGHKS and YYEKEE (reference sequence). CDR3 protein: CASSLGQGVYGYTF. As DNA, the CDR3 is TGTGCCAGCAGCTTGGGACAGGGGGTCTATGGCTACACCTTC.